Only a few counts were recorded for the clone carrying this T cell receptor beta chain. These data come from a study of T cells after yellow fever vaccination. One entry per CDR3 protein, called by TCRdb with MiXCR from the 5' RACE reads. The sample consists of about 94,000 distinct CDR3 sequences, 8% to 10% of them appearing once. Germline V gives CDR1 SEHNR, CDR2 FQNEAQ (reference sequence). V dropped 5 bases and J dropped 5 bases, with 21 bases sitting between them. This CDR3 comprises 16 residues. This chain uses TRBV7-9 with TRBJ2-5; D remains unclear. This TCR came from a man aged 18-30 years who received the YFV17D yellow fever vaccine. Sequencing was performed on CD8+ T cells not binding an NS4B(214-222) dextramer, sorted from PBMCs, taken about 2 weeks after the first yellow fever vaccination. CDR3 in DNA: TGTGCCAGCAGCCTAAACCCGGACGGAAGAGCCGAGACCCAGTACTTC. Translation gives CASSLNPDGRAETQYF.